This TCR beta chain was found in a study of cytomegalovirus exposure and HLA in healthy donors. As for this clone: The antigen is undetermined.

A multiplex PCR was run with 60 Vbeta primers and 13 Jbeta primers. Libraries were prepared by immunoSEQ multiplex PCR; TCRdb keeps only in-frame clonotypes and omits some of them. The sample records about 120,000 clones, 60% to 85% being singletons. General study points: The authors excluded some V segments, including TRBV6-2 and TRBV6-3, as indistinguishable. In a later analysis, TCR beta V- and J-gene trimming was associated with a missense DCLRE1C variant.

The CDR3 is 13 residues long. The germline CDR1 and CDR2 sequences are MRHNA and SNTAGT. V trimming: 2 bases; J trimming: 14 bases; junction bases outside the gene matches: 9. All the people who gave samples were healthy bone marrow donors. The material sequenced was PBMCs. The J gene is TRBJ2-1, the V gene TRBV6-4; TRBD2 matches 7 bases. The source is a woman aged 35 to 49 in good health and CMV-seropositive. CDR3 DNA sequence: TGTGCCAGCAGTGACGCTAGCGGAGGAAAGGAGTTCTTC. Amino acid sequence: CASSDASGGKEFF.